This entry lists 9 T cell receptor beta chains sequenced from one sample in a study of T-cell reconstitution after alpha-beta-depleted transplantation in children. This sample's TCRbeta library carried unique molecular identifier barcodes. TCRdb analysed the PCR reads with MiXCR anew, one entry per CDR3 protein. The sample yields over 90,000 distinct CDR3 sequences, around 6% seen once. The sequenced sample was PBMCs, mostly from graft donor cells, obtained 60 days after TCRalphabeta/CD19-depleted stem cell transplant. Receptor source: a female patient between 2 and 15 years old who had a stem cell transplant for Fanconi anemia, so the T cells may come from the graft donor.

This clonotype was seen many times. The V and J genes are TRBV18 and TRBJ1-2; D call uncertain. CDR3 size: 14 residues. Germline V CDR1 and CDR2: KGHSH, LQKENI. V was shortened by 4 bases and J by 4 bases, with 13 bases between the two germline ends. The CDR3 region has the DNA TGTGCCAGCTCACTAAGAAGAGAAGCCTATGGCTACACCTTC. Translated, it gives CASSLRREAYGYTF.

This clonotype was seen ten or more times. The chain has TRBV24-1 and TRBJ1-1, with D maybe TRBD1 (6 bases). The V gene's germline CDR1 is KGHDR and CDR2 SFDVKD. The CDR3 has 14 amino acids. With 4 bases removed from V and 5 bases from J, the gap between germline ends came to 13 bases. The CDR3 nucleotides are TGTGCCACCAGTGACCCCGACAGGCCAACTGAAGCTTTCTTT. This translates into CATSDPDRPTEAFF.

There are many counts of this clonotype. The chain has TRBV10-1 and TRBJ2-2, with a possible D match to TRBD2 (5 bases). This CDR3 region has 13 residues. V dropped 7 bases and J dropped 4 bases, with 10 bases sitting between them. Germline V CDR1 and CDR2: WNHNN, SYGVQD (reference sequence). The CDR3 here is CASNQGGTGELFF. The CDR3 DNA sequence: TGCGCCAGCAACCAAGGAGGCACCGGGGAGCTGTTTTTT.

This clonotype was recorded many times. V is TRBV5-1 and J is TRBJ2-5; no clear D gene. The CDR3 has 16 residues. Germline CDR1 SGHRS, CDR2 YFSETQ. With 2 bases removed from V and 7 bases from J, the gap between germline ends came to 21 bases. Written as DNA, the CDR3 is TGCGCCAGCAGCTTAACCCCCGTGGACGGCCTAGGGACCCAGTACTTC. As protein: CASSLTPVDGLGTQYF.

The chain combines TRBV7-3 with TRBJ2-6; D gene uncertain. The V gene lost 1 base and the J gene lost 0 bases, with 10 bases spanning the gap. Germline values: CDR1 SGHTA, CDR2 FQGTGA. This CDR3 comprises 17 residues. The CDR3 reads CASSLSGPSSGANVLTF. CDR3 nucleotide sequence: TGTGCCAGCAGCTTAAGTGGACCAAGCTCTGGGGCCAACGTCCTGACTTTC. Drawing the rest from reference TRBV7-3 and TRBJ2-6, the complete variable domain is GAGVSQTPSNKVTEKGKYVELRCDPISGHTALYWYRQSLGQGPEFLIYFQGTGAADDSGLPNDRFFAVRPEGSVSTLKIQRTERGDSAVYLCASSLSGPSSGANVLTFGAGSRLTVL.

This chain joins TRBV27 and TRBJ2-7; 9 bases match TRBD1. Germline CDR1 reads MNHEY; CDR2 reads SMNVEV (reference sequence). J lost 6 bases, V lost 6 bases, and 12 bases had no gene match. The CDR3 has 15 residues. The CDR3 sequence: CASSHGQGSFAEQYF. In nucleotides, the CDR3 is TGTGCCAGCAGCCATGGACAGGGGAGTTTCGCCGAGCAGTACTTC.

The chain couples TRBV5-1 to TRBJ2-5, with D possibly matching TRBD2 (5 bases). Trimming left V 2 bases short and J 3 bases short, with 8 bases between. Germline V lookup: CDR1 SGHRS, CDR2 YFSETQ. The CDR3 consists of 13 residues. The CDR3 DNA reads as TGCGCCAGCAGCTTTTGGGGAGAAGAGACCCAGTACTTC. Translated, it gives CASSFWGEETQYF.

This clonotype was observed at least ten times. V usage is TRBV5-1 and J usage is TRBJ2-5, with a tentative D call TRBD2 (6 bases). CDR3 length equals 14 residues. Looked up from germline, CDR1 is SGHRS and CDR2 is YFSETQ. Trimming took 4 bases from V and 1 from J, leaving 11 bases between them. For the CDR3, the DNA is TGCGCCAGCAGCCGGGAGATTCTCCAAGAGACCCAGTACTTC. Its translation: CASSREILQETQYF.

A few counts support this clonotype. The chain has TRBV14 and TRBJ2-3, with 12 nucleotides matching TRBD2. The CDR3 extends over 17 amino acids. The V segment lost 4 bases and the J segment 2 bases; nucleotides outside the gene matches: 7. Germline V CDR1 and CDR2: SGHDN, FVKESK. The CDR3 DNA reads as TGTGCCAGCAGCCCCCTAGCGGGGGGGTTCTTCACAGATACGCAGTATTTT. This encodes CASSPLAGGFFTDTQYF. Full variable domain (rest looked up from reference TRBV14 and TRBJ2-3): EAGVTQFPSHSVIEKGQTVTLRCDPISGHDNLYWYRRVMGKEIKFLLHFVKESKQDESGMPNNRFLAERTGGTYSTLKVQPAELEDSGVYFCASSPLAGGFFTDTQYFGPGTRLTVL.